The present T cell receptor (beta chain) was sequenced within a study of control samples from healthy donors and cancer patients. The CDR3 covers 16 residues. V shed 6 bases and J shed 6 bases, with 21 bases lying between them. Per the germline V gene, CDR1 is SGHRS and CDR2 is YFSETQ. Some clones are missing from TCRdb's copy, which holds only in-frame ones; the method was immunoSEQ multiplex PCR. This sample has 55,000 to 70,000 clones, with under 95% found just once. The V gene is TRBV5-1, the J gene TRBJ1-4; D is undetermined. Sequencing was done on a sample of PBMCs. The sequence derives from a man aged 25 to 45 with colorectal cancer. Written as DNA, the CDR3 is TGCGCCAGCACACTAACACCGGGATCCGGAGATGAAAAACTGTTTTTT. Translated, it gives CASTLTPGSGDEKLFF.